One and the same sample provided the 4 T cell receptor beta chains below, sequenced in a study of CD8 T cells in Susac syndrome. Random hexamers were used to reverse transcribe the RNA input (about 0.45 to 1 ug). One entry per CDR3 protein results from TCRdb running MiXCR on the immunoSEQ multiplex PCR reads. The repertoire holds some 200,000 distinct CDR3 sequences, more than 90% seen once, with 0.075% to 0.1% in the top ten. The sequenced sample consisted of CD4+ T cells from PBMCs. All receptors derive from a human donor with Susac syndrome.

This sequence joins TRBV5-4 and TRBJ1-6; a weak D match, TRBD1 (6 bases). Germline values: CDR1 SGHNT, CDR2 YYREEE (reference sequence). This CDR3 region has 14 residues. Trimming pared 0 bases from V and 8 bases from J, leaving 9 bases between. CDR3 sequence: CASSLVGADSPLHF. DNA for the CDR3: TGTGCCAGCAGCTTGGTGGGGGCTGATTCACCCCTCCACTTT.

The CDR3 DNA reads TGTGCCAGCAGCTTAAACGGGGGCCAGTACAATGAGCAGTTCTTC. It specifies CASSLNGGQYNEQFF. The rearrangement uses TRBV7-3 and TRBJ2-1, with D possibly being TRBD1 or TRBD2 (6 bases each). The CDR3 has 15 residues. V lost 1 base to trimming and J lost 4 bases, with 11 bases between them. Germline V lookup: CDR1 SGHTA, CDR2 FQGTGA.

Turning to this clonotype: Compared with germline, one end of the junction differs, possibly owing to a read error. This chain joins TRBV12-3 or TRBV12-4 and TRBJ2-1; 8 bases are shared with TRBD2. This CDR3 contains 11 residues. The CDR3, as DNA: TGTGCCAGCAGTTCGGTCGGGACTAGGTCGTTC. Protein product: CASSSVGTRSF.

The chain recombines TRBV5-1 with TRBJ2-5; 10 nucleotides match TRBD2. V gave up 6 bases and J gave up 3 bases; unmatched junction bases: 11. The germline V gene encodes CDR1 SGHRS and CDR2 YFSETQ. The CDR3 totals 16 residues. CDR3 sequence (DNA): TGCGCCAGCACCCTGAGGGGGCTAGCGGGGGAAGAGACCCAGTACTTC. It specifies CASTLRGLAGEETQYF.